The rows below give T cell receptor beta chains drawn from one sample of a study of blood T cell repertoires in COVID-19. The table came from immunoSEQ multiplex PCR; TCRdb's copy has only in-frame clones and leaves some out. The sample includes 270,000 or so clones, approximately 90% of them seen just once. The source material was PBMCs or T cells enriched from blood (not recorded which). Receptor source: a woman between 25 and 40 years old with acute COVID-19. Both conserved end residues are part of each CDR3. A D gene is named only where the DNA matches it firmly. Part of the rows lack a size; the others show once, few, many or a class for expanded clones.

V gene	J gene	clone size	D gene	CDR3 protein	CDR3 DNA
TRBV7-2	TRBJ2-2	NA	TRBD1	CASSLGTGSGELFF	TGTGCCAGCAGCTTAGGGACAGGGTCCGGGGAGCTGTTTTTT
TRBV25-1	TRBJ2-7	NA	NA	CASHSYEQYF	TGTGCCAGCCACTCCTACGAGCAGTACTTC
TRBV7-6	TRBJ1-2	NA	NA	CASSLEGVRYTF	TGTGCCAGCAGCTTAGAGGGAGTACGCTACACCTTC
TRBV4-3	TRBJ1-2	NA	NA	CASSQDLLEGYTF	TGCGCCAGCAGCCAAGACTTGCTAGAGGGCTACACCTTC
TRBV3-1/TRBV3-2	TRBJ1-4	NA	TRBD1	CASSLGGSGQLNEKLFF	TGTGCCAGCAGCCTTGGAGGATCGGGACAGTTAAATGAAAAACTGTTTTTT
TRBV19	TRBJ1-3	NA	NA	CASTLFLGNTIYF	TGTGCCAGTACGTTGTTTCTGGGAAACACCATATATTTT
TRBV30	TRBJ1-4	few	NA	CAWSRTPTNEKLFF	TGTGCCTGGAGCCGGACACCAACTAATGAAAAACTGTTTTTT
TRBV5-1	TRBJ2-3	NA	TRBD2	CASSQGTSGGDTQYF	TGCGCCAGCAGCCAAGGGACTAGCGGAGGGGATACGCAGTATTTT
TRBV28	TRBJ2-7	NA	TRBD2	CASTAVSKRDSYEQYF	TGTGCCAGCACCGCGGTCTCTAAGCGGGACTCCTACGAGCAGTACTTC
TRBV20-1	TRBJ2-7	NA	TRBD2	CSASQMSGTSFNEQYF	TGCAGTGCTAGTCAAATGTCCGGGACTAGCTTCAACGAGCAGTACTTC
TRBV10-3	TRBJ2-1	NA	TRBD2	CAIGGSSGLEQFF	TGTGCCATCGGGGGGTCTAGCGGGTTGGAGCAGTTCTTC
TRBV4-2	TRBJ2-3	NA	TRBD1	CASSQDPVTGGGADTQYF	TGTGCCAGCAGCCAAGATCCCGTTACAGGGGGCGGCGCAGATACGCAGTATTTT
TRBV6-5	TRBJ2-1	NA	NA	CASTLTRGSDEQFF	TGTGCCAGCACCCTAACCCGGGGGTCTGATGAGCAGTTCTTC
TRBV28	TRBJ2-7	NA	TRBD1	CASRQPGQGDYEQYF	TGTGCCAGCAGACAACCGGGACAGGGGGACTACGAGCAGTACTTC
TRBV2	TRBJ1-4	once	NA	CASIEGVEEKLFF	TGTGCCAGCATCGAGGGGGTCGAAGAAAAACTGTTTTTT
TRBV15	TRBJ2-7	NA	TRBD1	CATSKKLLRQGVDEQYF	TGTGCCACCAGCAAGAAACTCCTCAGACAGGGGGTTGACGAGCAGTACTTC
TRBV2	TRBJ1-1	NA	TRBD1	CASRDRGLNTEAFF	TGTGCCAGCCGTGACAGGGGGCTGAACACTGAAGCTTTCTTT
TRBV27	TRBJ2-7	NA	TRBD2	CASSSLAGAYEQYF	TGTGCCAGCAGTTCACTAGCGGGAGCGTACGAGCAGTACTTC
TRBV28	TRBJ2-1	NA	TRBD2	CASTTAGAASNEQFF	TGTGCCAGCACTACAGCGGGAGCGGCTTCCAATGAGCAGTTCTTC
TRBV19	TRBJ2-2	NA	TRBD1	CATRGTGWEVGSGELFF	TGTGCCACCAGAGGGACAGGGTGGGAAGTGGGGTCCGGGGAGCTGTTTTTT
TRBV28	TRBJ2-3	NA	TRBD2	CASSSLSGLADTSTDTQYF	TGTGCCAGCAGTTCCCTTTCGGGACTAGCGGATACTAGCACAGATACGCAGTATTTT
TRBV5-6	TRBJ1-1	NA	NA	CASSPGLLNTEAFF	TGTGCCAGCAGCCCGGGACTCCTAAACACTGAAGCTTTCTTT